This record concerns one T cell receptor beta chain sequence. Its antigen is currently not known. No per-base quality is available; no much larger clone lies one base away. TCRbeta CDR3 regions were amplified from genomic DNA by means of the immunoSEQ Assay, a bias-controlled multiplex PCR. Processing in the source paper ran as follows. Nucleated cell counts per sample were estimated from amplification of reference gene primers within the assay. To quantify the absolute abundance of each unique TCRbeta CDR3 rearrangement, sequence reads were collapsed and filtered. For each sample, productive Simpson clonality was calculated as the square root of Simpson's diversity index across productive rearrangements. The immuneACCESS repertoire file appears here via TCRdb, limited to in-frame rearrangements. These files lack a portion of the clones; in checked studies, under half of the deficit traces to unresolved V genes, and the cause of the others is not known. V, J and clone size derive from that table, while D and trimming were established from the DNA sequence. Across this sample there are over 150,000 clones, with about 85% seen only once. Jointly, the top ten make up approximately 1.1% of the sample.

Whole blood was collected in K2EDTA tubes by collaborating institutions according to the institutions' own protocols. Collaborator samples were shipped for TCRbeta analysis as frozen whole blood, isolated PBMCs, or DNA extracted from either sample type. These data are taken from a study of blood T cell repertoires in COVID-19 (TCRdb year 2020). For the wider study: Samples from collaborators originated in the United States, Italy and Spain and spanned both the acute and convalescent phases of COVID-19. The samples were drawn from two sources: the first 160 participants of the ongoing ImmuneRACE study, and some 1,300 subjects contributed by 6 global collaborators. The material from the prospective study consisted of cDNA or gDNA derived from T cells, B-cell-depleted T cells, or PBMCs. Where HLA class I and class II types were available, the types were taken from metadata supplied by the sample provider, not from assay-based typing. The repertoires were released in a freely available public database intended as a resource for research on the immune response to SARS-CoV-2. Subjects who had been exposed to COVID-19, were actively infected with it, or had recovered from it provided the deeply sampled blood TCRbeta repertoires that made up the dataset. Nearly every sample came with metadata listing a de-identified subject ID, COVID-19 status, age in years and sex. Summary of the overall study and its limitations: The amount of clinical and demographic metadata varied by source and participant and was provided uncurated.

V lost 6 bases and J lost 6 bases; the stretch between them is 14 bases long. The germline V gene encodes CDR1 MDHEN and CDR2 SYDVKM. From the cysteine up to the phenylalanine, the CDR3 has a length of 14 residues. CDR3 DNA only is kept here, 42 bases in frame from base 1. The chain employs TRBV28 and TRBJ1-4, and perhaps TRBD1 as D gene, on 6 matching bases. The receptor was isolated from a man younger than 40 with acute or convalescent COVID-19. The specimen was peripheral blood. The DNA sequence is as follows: TGTGCCAGCAGCACCACAGGGTATGATGAAAAACTGTTTTTT. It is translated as CASSTTGYDEKLFF.